The rows below give T cell receptor beta chains drawn from one sample of a study of response to subunit inactivated influenza vaccine. TCRdb reanalysed the RT-PCR reads using MiXCR and keeps one entry per CDR3 protein. The sample records about 540,000 distinct CDR3 sequences, approximately 20% being singletons. This sample was also put to use in a study of T cells expressing NK-cell markers.

Specimen: CD4+ T cells sorted from PBMCs, collected 11 to 12 days after vaccination. These receptors were taken from a man aged 45 to 65 who received an inactivated influenza vaccine. Each CDR3 is given with its conserved first and last residue. The D gene is left open where the match is weak. Clone size is given for some rows only: seen once, a few or many times, or a class if the clone is expanded.

.,few,TRBV5-6,TRBJ2-7,TGTGCCAGCAGGGGGGGGACAGAGTACGAGCAGTACTTC,CASRGGTEYEQYF
.,few,TRBV6-1,TRBJ2-2,TGTGCCAGCAGGGCTGTCCGGGGCGGCGACACCGGGGAGCTGTTTTTT,CASRAVRGGDTGELFF
.,.,TRBV10-3,TRBJ2-7,TGTGCCATCAGCACCGGGCCCTACGAGCAGTACTTC,CAISTGPYEQYF
TRBD2,.,TRBV5-1,TRBJ2-4,TGCGCCAGCAGCCCAGCGGGGGGGAAAAACATTCAGTACTTC,CASSPAGGKNIQYF
TRBD2,.,TRBV20-1,TRBJ2-7,TGCAGTGCTAAAGGACTAGCGAGCGAGCAGTACTTC,CSAKGLASEQYF
.,.,TRBV29-1,TRBJ1-2,TGCAGCGGCATGAAGGATAGCTATGGCTACACCTTC,CSGMKDSYGYTF
TRBD2,many,TRBV5-1,TRBJ2-1,TGCGCCAGCAGTCTTTCGGGGGGGCCAAGGAATGAGCAGTTCTTC,CASSLSGGPRNEQFF
.,.,TRBV28,TRBJ2-7,TGTGCCAGCACCGACGGCTACGAGCAGTACTTC,CASTDGYEQYF
TRBD1,.,TRBV12-3/TRBV12-4,TRBJ2-5,TGTGCCAGCAGTCCACCAACAGGGGTGAGGGAGACCCAGTACTTC,CASSPPTGVRETQYF
TRBD2,few,TRBV6-2/TRBV6-3,TRBJ2-3,TGTGCCAGCAGCCGTCCCGGGACTAGCGGCTTAATGCAGTATTTT,CASSRPGTSGLMQYF
.,few,TRBV5-6,TRBJ1-1,TGTGCCAGCAGCTTGCGTCCAGGGAGGACTGAAGCTTTCTTT,CASSLRPGRTEAFF
.,few,TRBV7-7,TRBJ1-4,TGTGCTAGCAGCGCGGATGCAGGAGGTGGAAAACTGTTTTTT,CASSADAGGGKLFF
TRBD1,.,TRBV9,TRBJ2-5,TGTGCCAGCAGCGTAGCCCCTAACAGGGGACAAGAGACCCAGTACTTC,CASSVAPNRGQETQYF
.,few,TRBV12-3/TRBV12-4,TRBJ2-1,TGTGCCAGCAGCTATCCCCAAGCGTCGGATGAGCAGTTCTTC,CASSYPQASDEQFF
.,.,TRBV20-1,TRBJ2-7,TGCAGTGCTAGAGATCGGAGTAGGGGGTCAGTCCCCTACGAGCAGTACTTC,CSARDRSRGSVPYEQYF